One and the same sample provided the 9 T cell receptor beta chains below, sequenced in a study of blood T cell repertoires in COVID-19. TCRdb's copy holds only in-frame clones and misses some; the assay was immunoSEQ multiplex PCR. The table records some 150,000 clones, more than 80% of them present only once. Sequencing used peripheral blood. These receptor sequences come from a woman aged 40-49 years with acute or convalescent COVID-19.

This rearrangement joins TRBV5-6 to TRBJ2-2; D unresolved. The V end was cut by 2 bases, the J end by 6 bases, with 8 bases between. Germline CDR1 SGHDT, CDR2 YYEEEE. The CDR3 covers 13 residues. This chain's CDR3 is CASSFLSAGELFF. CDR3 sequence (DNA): TGTGCCAGCAGCTTTCTTTCGGCCGGGGAGCTGTTTTTT.

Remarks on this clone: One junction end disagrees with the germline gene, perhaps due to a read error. This chain's CDR3 is CASSLAMVAGDNF. The DNA of the CDR3 is TGTGCCAGCAGCTTGGCCATGGTAGCGGGGGACAACTTC. The V gene is TRBV5-5, the J gene TRBJ2-7; 9 bases fit TRBD2. The CDR3 contains 13 residues. The V gene's germline CDR1 is SGHKS and CDR2 YYEKEE (reference sequence).

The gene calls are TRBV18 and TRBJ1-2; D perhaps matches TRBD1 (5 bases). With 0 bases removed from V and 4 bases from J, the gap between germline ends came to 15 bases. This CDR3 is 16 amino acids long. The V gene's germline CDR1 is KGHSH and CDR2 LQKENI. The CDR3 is CASSPPNTQGSYGYTF. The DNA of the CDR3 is TGTGCCAGCTCACCACCCAATACTCAGGGTTCCTATGGCTACACCTTC.

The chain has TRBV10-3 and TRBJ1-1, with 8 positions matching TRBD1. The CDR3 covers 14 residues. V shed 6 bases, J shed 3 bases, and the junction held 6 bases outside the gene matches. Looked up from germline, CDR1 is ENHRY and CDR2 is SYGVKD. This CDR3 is CAIRDMTGDTEAFF. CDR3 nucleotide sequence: TGTGCCATCAGGGACATGACAGGGGACACTGAAGCTTTCTTT.

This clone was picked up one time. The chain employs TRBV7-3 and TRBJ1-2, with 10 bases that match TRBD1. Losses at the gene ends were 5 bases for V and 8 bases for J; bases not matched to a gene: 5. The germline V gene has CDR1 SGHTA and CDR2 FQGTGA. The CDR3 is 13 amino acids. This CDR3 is CASSPDRGQGYTF. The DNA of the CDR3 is TGTGCCAGCAGCCCCGACAGGGGGCAGGGCTACACCTTC.

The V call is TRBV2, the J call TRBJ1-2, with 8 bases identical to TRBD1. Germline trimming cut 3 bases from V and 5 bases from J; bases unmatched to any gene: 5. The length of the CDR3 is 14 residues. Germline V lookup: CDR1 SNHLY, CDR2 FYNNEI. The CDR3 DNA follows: TGTGCCAGCAGTGATTACAGGGGGTCGTATGGCTACACCTTC. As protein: CASSDYRGSYGYTF.

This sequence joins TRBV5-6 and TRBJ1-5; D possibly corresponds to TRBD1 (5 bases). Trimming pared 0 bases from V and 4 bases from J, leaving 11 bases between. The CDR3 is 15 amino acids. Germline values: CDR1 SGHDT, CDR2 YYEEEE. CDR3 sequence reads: CASSLEGSRNQPQHF. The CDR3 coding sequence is TGTGCCAGCAGCTTGGAGGGGTCTAGAAATCAGCCCCAGCATTTT.

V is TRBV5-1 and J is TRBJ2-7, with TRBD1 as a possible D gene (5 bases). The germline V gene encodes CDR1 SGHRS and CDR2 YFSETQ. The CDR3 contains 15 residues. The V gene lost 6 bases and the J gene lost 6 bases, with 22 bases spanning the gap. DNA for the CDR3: TGCGCCAGCAAACAACATAGGGGTTACGTTGTCGAGCAGTACTTC. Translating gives CASKQHRGYVVEQYF.

This chain's CDR3 is CASSATGSADTQYF. CDR3 DNA sequence: TGTGCCAGCAGTGCCACAGGGAGCGCAGATACGCAGTATTTT. The V call is TRBV28, the J call TRBJ2-3, with a possible D match to TRBD1 (6 bases). The CDR3 covers 14 residues. The V gene's germline CDR1 is MDHEN and CDR2 SYDVKM. V dropped 5 bases and J dropped 4 bases, with 13 bases sitting between them.